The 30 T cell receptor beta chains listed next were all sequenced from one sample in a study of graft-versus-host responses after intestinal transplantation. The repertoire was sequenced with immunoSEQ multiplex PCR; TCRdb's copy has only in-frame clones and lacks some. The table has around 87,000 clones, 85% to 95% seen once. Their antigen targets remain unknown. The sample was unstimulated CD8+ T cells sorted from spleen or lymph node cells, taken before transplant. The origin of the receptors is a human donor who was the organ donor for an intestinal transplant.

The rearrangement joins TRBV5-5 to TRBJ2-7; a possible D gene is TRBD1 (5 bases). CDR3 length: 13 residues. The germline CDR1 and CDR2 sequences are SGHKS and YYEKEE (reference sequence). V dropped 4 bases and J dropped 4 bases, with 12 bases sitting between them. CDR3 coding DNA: TGTGCCAGCAGCCCTGGGGCAGGATACGAGCAGTACTTC. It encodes CASSPGAGYEQYF.

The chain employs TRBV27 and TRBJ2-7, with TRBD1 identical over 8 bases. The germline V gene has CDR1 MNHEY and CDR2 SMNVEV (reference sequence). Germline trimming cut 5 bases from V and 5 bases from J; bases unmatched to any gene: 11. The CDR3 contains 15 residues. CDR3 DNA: TGTGCCAGCAGTCGTCAGGGGGCGTCAACGCACGAGCAGTACTTC. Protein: CASSRQGASTHEQYF.

The DNA of the CDR3 is TGCGCCAGCAGCTGGGGGGTCTGGGTCGGCTATGGCTACACCTTC. This encodes CASSWGVWVGYGYTF. The V gene is TRBV5-1, the J gene TRBJ1-2; TRBD1 is a possible D gene (5 bases). Germline CDR1 reads SGHRS; CDR2 reads YFSETQ. CDR3 length: 15 residues. Deletions cut 3 bases from V and 4 bases from J, with 16 bases between.

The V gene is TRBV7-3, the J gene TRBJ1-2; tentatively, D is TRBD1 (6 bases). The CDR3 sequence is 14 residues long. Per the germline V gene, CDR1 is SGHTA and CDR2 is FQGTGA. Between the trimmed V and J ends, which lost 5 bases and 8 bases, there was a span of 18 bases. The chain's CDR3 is CASSASAGVGGYTF. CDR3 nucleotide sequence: TGTGCCAGCAGCGCCTCAGCAGGGGTCGGGGGCTACACCTTC.

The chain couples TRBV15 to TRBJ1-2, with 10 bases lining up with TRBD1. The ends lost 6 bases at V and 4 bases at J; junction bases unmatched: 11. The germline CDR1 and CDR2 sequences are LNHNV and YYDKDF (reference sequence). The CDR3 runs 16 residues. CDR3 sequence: CATRPGQGSRGYGYTF. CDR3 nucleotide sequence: TGTGCCACCAGGCCGGGACAGGGGTCTCGGGGCTATGGCTACACCTTC.

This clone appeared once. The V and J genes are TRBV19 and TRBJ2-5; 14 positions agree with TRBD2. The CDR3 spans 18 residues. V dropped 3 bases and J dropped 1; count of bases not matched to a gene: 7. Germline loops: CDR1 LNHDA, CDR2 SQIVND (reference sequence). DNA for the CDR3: TGTGCCAGTAGTATTTCGGGACTAGCGGGGGCCTTCCAAGAGACCCAGTACTTC. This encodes CASSISGLAGAFQETQYF.

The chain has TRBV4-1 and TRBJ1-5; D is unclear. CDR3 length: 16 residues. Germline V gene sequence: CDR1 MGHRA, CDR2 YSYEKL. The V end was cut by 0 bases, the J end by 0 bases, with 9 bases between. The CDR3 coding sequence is TGCGCCAGCAGCCAAGAAGCCGGGTATAGCAATCAGCCCCAGCATTTT. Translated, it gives CASSQEAGYSNQPQHF.

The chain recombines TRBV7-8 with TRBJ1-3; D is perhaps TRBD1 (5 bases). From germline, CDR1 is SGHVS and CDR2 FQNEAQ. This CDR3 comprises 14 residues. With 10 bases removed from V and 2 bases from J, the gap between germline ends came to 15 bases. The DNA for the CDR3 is TGTGCCACAATCATTGGGGCAACTGGAAACACCATATATTTT. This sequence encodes CATIIGATGNTIYF.

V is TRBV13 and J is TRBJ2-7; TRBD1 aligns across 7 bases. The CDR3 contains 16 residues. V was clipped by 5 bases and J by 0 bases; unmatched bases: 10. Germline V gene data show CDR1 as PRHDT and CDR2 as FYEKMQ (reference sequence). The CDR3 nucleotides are TGTGCCAGCAGCACCGCGGACAGGTCAAGCTCCTACGAGCAGTACTTC. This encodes CASSTADRSSSYEQYF.

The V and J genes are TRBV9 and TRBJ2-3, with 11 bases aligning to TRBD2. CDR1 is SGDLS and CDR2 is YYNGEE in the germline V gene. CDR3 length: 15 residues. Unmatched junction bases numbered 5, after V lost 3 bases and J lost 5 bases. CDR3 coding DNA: TGTGCCAGCAGCGAGGGGACTAGCGGCGGAGATACGCAGTATTTT. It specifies CASSEGTSGGDTQYF.

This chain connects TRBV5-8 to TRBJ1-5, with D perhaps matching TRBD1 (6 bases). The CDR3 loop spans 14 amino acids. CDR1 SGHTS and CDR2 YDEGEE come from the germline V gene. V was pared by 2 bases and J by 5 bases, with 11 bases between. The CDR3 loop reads CASSFRDNHQPQHF. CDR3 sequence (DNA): TGTGCCAGCAGCTTTCGGGACAACCATCAGCCCCAGCATTTT. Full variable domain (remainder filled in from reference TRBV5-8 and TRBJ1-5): EAGVTQSPTHLIKTRGQQATLRCSPISGHTSVYWYQQALGLGLQFLLWYDEGEERNRGNFPPRFSGRQFPNYSSELNVNALELEDSALYLCASSFRDNHQPQHFGDGTRLSIL.

The CDR3 sequence is CASSHLSLGEDSYEQYF. The CDR3 DNA reads TGTGCCAGCAGCCACTTAAGTCTCGGGGAAGACTCCTACGAGCAGTACTTC. V is TRBV7-2 and J is TRBJ2-7; the D gene is possibly TRBD2 (5 bases). The ends were cut back, 5 bases at V and 0 bases at J, with 20 bases in the middle. The CDR3 is 17 amino acids. In germline, CDR1 is SGHTA, CDR2 FQGNSA.

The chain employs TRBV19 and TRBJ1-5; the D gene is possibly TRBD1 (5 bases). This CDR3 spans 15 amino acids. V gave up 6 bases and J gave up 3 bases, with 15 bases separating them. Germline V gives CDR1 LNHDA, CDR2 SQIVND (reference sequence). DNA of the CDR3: TGTGCCAGTAGGGACCTCGACAGTTACAATCAGCCCCAGCATTTT. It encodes CASRDLDSYNQPQHF.

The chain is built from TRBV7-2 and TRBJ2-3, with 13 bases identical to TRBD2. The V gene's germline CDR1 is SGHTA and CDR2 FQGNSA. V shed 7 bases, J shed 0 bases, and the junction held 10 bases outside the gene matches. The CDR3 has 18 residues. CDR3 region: CASTLGLAGHISTDTQYF. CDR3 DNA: TGTGCCAGCACCTTGGGACTAGCGGGGCATATAAGCACAGATACGCAGTATTTT.

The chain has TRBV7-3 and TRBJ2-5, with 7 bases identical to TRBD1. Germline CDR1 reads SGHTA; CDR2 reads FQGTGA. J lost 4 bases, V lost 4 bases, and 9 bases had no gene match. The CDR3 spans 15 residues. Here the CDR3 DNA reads TGTGCCAGCAGCTCAACAGGGGATCCAGGAGAGACCCAGTACTTC. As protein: CASSSTGDPGETQYF.

The CDR3 nucleotides read TGTGCCAGCAGTGGAGCTCTACGGACCTTC. This codes for CASSGALRTF. The chain is built from TRBV2 and TRBJ1-2; D not resolved. The V gene lost 4 bases and the J gene lost 14 bases, with 11 bases spanning the gap. Germline-derived CDR1 and CDR2 are SNHLY and FYNNEI. The CDR3 totals 10 residues.

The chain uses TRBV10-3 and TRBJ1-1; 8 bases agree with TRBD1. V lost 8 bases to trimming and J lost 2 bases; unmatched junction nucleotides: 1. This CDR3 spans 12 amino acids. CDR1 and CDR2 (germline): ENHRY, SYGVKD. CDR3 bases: TGTGCCATCGGGACAGGTAACACTGAAGCTTTCTTT. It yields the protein CAIGTGNTEAFF.

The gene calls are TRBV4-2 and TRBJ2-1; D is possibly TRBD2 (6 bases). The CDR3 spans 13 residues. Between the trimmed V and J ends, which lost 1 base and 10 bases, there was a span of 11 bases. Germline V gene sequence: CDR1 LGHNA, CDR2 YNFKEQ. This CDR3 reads CASSQGAGSEQFF. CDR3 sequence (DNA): TGTGCCAGCAGCCAAGGTGCGGGATCCGAGCAGTTCTTC.

The DNA of the CDR3 is TGTGCCAGCAGGGCCGGGACAGCCTATGGCTACACCTTC. Amino acid sequence: CASRAGTAYGYTF. This rearrangement joins TRBV9 to TRBJ1-2; TRBD1 matches 7 bases. CDR1 is SGDLS, CDR2 YYNGEE, per germline. Trimming removed 5 bases from V and 4 bases from J; junction bases left unmatched: 5. This CDR3 has 13 residues.

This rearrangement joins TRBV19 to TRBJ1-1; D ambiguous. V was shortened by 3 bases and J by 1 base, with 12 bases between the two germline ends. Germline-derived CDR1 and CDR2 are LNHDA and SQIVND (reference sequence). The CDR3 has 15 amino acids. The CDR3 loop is CASSISVGSNTEAFF. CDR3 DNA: TGTGCCAGTAGTATTTCTGTCGGGTCGAACACTGAAGCTTTCTTT.

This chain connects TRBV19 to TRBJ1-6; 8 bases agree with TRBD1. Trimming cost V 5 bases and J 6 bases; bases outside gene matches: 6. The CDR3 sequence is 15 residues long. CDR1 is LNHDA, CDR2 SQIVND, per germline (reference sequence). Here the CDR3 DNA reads TGTGCCAGTAGTCCCGGACAGGGAGGTAATTCACCCCTCCACTTT. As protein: CASSPGQGGNSPLHF. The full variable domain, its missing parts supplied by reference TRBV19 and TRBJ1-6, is DGGITQSPKYLFRKEGQNVTLSCEQNLNHDAMYWYRQDPGQGLRLIYYSQIVNDFQKGDIAEGYSVSREKKESFPLTVTSAQKNPTAFYLCASSPGQGGNSPLHFGNGTRLTVT.

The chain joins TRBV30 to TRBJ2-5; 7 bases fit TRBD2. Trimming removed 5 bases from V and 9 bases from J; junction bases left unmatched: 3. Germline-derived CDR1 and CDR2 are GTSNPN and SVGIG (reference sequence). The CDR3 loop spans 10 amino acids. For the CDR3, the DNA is TGTGCCTGGGGGGAGGGCCCCCAGTACTTC. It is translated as CAWGEGPQYF.

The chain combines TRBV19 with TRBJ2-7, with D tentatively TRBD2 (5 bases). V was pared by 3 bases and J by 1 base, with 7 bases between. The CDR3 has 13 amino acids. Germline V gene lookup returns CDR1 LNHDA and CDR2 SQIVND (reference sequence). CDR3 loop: CASSMGESYEQYF. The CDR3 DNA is TGTGCCAGTAGTATGGGAGAATCCTACGAGCAGTACTTC.

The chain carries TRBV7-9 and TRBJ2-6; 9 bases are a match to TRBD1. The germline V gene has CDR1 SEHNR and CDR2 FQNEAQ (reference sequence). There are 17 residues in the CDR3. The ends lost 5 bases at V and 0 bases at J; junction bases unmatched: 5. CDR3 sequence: CASSAGTGTSGANVLTF. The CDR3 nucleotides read TGTGCCAGCAGCGCCGGGACAGGGACCTCTGGGGCCAACGTCCTGACTTTC.

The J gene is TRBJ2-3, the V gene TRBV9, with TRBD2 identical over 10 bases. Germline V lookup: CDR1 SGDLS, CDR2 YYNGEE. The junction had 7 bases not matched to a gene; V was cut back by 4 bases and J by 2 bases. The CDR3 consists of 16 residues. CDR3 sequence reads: CASSQGAGGYTDTQYF. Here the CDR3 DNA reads TGTGCCAGCAGCCAGGGAGCGGGGGGGTACACAGATACGCAGTATTTT.

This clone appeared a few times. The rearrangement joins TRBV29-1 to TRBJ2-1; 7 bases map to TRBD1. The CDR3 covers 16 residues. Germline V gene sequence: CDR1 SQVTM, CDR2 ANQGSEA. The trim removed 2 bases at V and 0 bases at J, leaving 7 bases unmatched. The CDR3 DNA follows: TGCAGCGTTGAACCTCGGGACAGAAGCTCCTACAATGAGCAGTTCTTC. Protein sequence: CSVEPRDRSSYNEQFF.

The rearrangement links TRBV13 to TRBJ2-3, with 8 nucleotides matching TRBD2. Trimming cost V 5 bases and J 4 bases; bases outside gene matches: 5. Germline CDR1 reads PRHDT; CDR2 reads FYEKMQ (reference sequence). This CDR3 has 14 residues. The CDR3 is CASSVPGGSDTQYF. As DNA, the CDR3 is TGTGCCAGCAGCGTACCGGGGGGGTCAGATACGCAGTATTTT.

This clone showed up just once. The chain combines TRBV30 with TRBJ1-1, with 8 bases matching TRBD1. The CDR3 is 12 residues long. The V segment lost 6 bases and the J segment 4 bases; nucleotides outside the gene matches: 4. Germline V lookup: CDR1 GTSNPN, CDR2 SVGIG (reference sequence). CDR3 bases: TGTGCCTGTCTAACAGGGGGCACTGAAGCTTTCTTT. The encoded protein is CACLTGGTEAFF.

The CDR3 DNA is TGCGCCAGCAGCCAATACCCAGGGGGATTGGGGAATCAGCCCCAGCATTTT. It specifies CASSQYPGGLGNQPQHF. The gene calls are TRBV4-1 and TRBJ1-5; 7 bases match TRBD1. The CDR3 is 17 amino acids. Germline values: CDR1 MGHRA, CDR2 YSYEKL. With 2 bases clipped from V and 4 bases from J, the junction kept 11 bases outside the gene matches.

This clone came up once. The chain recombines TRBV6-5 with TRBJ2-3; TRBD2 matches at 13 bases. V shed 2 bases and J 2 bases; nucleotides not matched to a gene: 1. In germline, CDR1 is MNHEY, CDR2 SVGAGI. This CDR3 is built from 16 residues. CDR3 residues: CASSYGTSGATDTQYF. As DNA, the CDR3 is TGTGCCAGCAGTTACGGGACTAGCGGGGCCACAGATACGCAGTATTTT.